This entry is about one TCR beta chain. The antigen is not known. The V and J ends lost 1 base and 0 bases respectively, with 9 bases between them. CDR1 is SGHTA, CDR2 FQGNSA, per germline. The CDR3 loop spans 15 amino acids. Treatment of the sample: oral pan-JAK inhibitor, 5-10 mg twice daily. The data belong to a study of CD8+ T cells in alopecia areata. Study outcomes and limitations: More clonal than normal scalp was lesional scalp, particularly alopecia totalis/universalis. Scalp sequencing also captures normal skin's resident alphabeta T cells. TCR sharing was clearer in mice than between patients, perhaps partly owing to patient HLA diversity.

cDNA reverse transcribed from extracted RNA served as the sequencing template. TCRdb's copy holds only in-frame clones and misses some; the assay was immunoSEQ multiplex PCR. The data hold 200,000 or so clones, with roughly 64% observed a single time. The V gene is TRBV7-2, the J gene TRBJ1-2, with no clear D. The starting material was CD4+ T cells sorted from blood, obtained at week 24, from a patient treated with tofacitinib. The sequence was obtained from a human donor with alopecia areata. The CDR3 here is CASSLVGGANYGYTF. In DNA, the CDR3 is TGTGCCAGCAGCTTAGTCGGTGGGGCTAACTATGGCTACACCTTC.